The sample holds many counts of the clone carrying this TCR beta chain. TCRdb fed the 5' RACE reads into MiXCR, producing one record per CDR3 protein. The sample has some 28,000 distinct CDR3 sequences, about 8.1% seen once. Time point meaning: sample taken at primary tumor resection. The study sequenced unsorted whole RNA from tumor, nontumor lung or frozen PBMC. This specimen comes from a study of spatial heterogeneity in lung cancer. This CDR3 contains 14 residues. The ends were cut back, 5 bases at V and 4 bases at J, with 15 bases in the middle. The germline CDR1 and CDR2 sequences are MNHEY and SMNVEV (reference sequence).

This chain connects TRBV27 to TRBJ2-7; tentative D call: TRBD1 (6 bases). This TCR was recovered from a female donor with early-stage non-small cell lung cancer. This sample comprised PBMCs, obtained at surgery. In nucleotides, the CDR3 is TGTGCCAGCAGTACGCGGACAGAATTGTACGAGCAGTACTTC. Translating it yields CASSTRTELYEQYF.